The T cell receptor beta chain under discussion was sequenced for a study of T cells in Graves' hyperthyroidism and ophthalmopathy. RNA transcripts gave rise to amplified TCR beta CDR3 regions. First-round RT-PCR of the TCR CDR3 relied on the HTBI primer set. TCRdb re-derived calls from the multiplex PCR reads in MiXCR, one entry per CDR3 protein. The top ten clones hold roughly a tenth of a sample with hundreds of thousands of distinct CDR3 sequences, around 15% of them seen once. Germline loops: CDR1 LGHNA, CDR2 YNFKEQ. V was cut by 0 bases and J by 2 bases, with 8 bases left in between. The CDR3 runs to 15 residues. This clonotype came up a few times. Each 10 ml fresh peripheral blood draw supplied the PBMCs.

V usage is TRBV4-2 and J usage is TRBJ2-4; D gene uncertain. This TCR was recovered from a woman between 18 and 29 years old with Graves' hyperthyroidism. The specimen was blood. CDR3 amino acids: CASSQEDRSKNIQYF. In nucleotides, the CDR3 is TGTGCCAGCAGCCAAGAAGACCGGTCCAAAAACATTCAGTACTTC.